This TCR beta chain was recovered during a study of T-cell reconstitution after alpha-beta-depleted transplantation in children. Trimming took 2 bases from V and 6 from J, leaving 13 bases between them. This CDR3 region has 15 residues. Germline lookup yields CDR1 WSHSY and CDR2 SAAADI. TCRbeta library construction was performed incorporating unique molecular identifiers. MiXCR was run by TCRdb on the PCR reads, yielding one entry per CDR3 protein. The table has about 200,000 distinct CDR3 sequences, approximately 6.3% seen once. This clonotype was detected ten times or more. The chain carries TRBV10-2 and TRBJ1-4, with a weak D call TRBD1 (5 bases). The receptor comes from a boy aged 2 to 9 with acute lymphoblastic leukemia, due to receive a stem cell transplant. The specimen was PBMCs, collected before TCRalphabeta/CD19-depleted stem cell transplant. The CDR3 region has the DNA TGCGCCAGCAGTGAGCCCGGGAGGGGTGATGAAAAACTGTTTTTT. It yields the protein CASSEPGRGDEKLFF.